A selection of T cell receptor beta chains follows, all from one sample in a study of cytomegalovirus exposure and HLA in healthy donors. Libraries were prepared by immunoSEQ multiplex PCR; TCRdb keeps only in-frame clonotypes and omits some of them. Among 180,000 or so clones, under 80% were seen once, and the ten largest hold 2.5% to 3%. Sequenced input: PBMCs. The receptors originated from a man in his forties in good health and CMV-seronegative. The CDR3 runs from the conserved cysteine through the conserved F or W. A D gene is named only where the DNA matches it firmly. Expanded clones are given a class, and other clones once, few, many or no size at all.

v_call: TRBV28
j_call: TRBJ1-5
d_call: TRBD1
clone_size: -
cdr3_nt: TGTGCCAGCAGCAGACTTCCAAATGACAGGGGGGCCAATCAGCCCCAGCATTTT
cdr3_aa: CASSRLPNDRGANQPQHF

v_call: TRBV5-1
j_call: TRBJ2-7
d_call: TRBD1
clone_size: -
cdr3_nt: TGCGCCAGCAGCCCCGGGACAGGGCCCTACGAGCAGTACTTC
cdr3_aa: CASSPGTGPYEQYF

v_call: TRBV30
j_call: TRBJ2-7
d_call: TRBD1
clone_size: few
cdr3_nt: TGTGCCTTATACAGGGGGCAAGTGGGCGAGCAGTACTTC
cdr3_aa: CALYRGQVGEQYF

v_call: TRBV7-7
j_call: TRBJ2-1
d_call: -
clone_size: -
cdr3_nt: TGTGCCAGCAGCTTTGCGGGGTTCAATGAGCAGTTCTTC
cdr3_aa: CASSFAGFNEQFF

v_call: TRBV19
j_call: TRBJ1-6
d_call: TRBD1
clone_size: -
cdr3_nt: TGTGCCAGTAGTATAGGTTCCAGGGGACAGGGGTCTAATTCACCCCTCCACTTT
cdr3_aa: CASSIGSRGQGSNSPLHF

v_call: TRBV9
j_call: TRBJ2-3
d_call: TRBD2
clone_size: -
cdr3_nt: TGTGCCAGCAGCGTTCTAGCGGGGTCGGGCACAGATACGCAGTATTTT
cdr3_aa: CASSVLAGSGTDTQYF

v_call: TRBV7-2
j_call: TRBJ2-3
d_call: TRBD1
clone_size: -
cdr3_nt: TGTGCCAGCAGCTTAGTTGGGACAGGGGCCAATACGCAGTATTTT
cdr3_aa: CASSLVGTGANTQYF

v_call: TRBV6-5
j_call: TRBJ2-7
d_call: -
clone_size: -
cdr3_nt: TGTGCCAGCAGCCGCACGCGGGACAGCTTCGAGCAGTACTTC
cdr3_aa: CASSRTRDSFEQYF

v_call: TRBV5-6
j_call: TRBJ2-1
d_call: TRBD2
clone_size: few
cdr3_nt: TGTGCCAGCAGCTGGGCGGCTGGGACTAGGGCCTACAATGAGCAGTTCTTC
cdr3_aa: CASSWAAGTRAYNEQFF

v_call: TRBV6-5
j_call: TRBJ2-6
d_call: TRBD1
clone_size: few
cdr3_nt: TGTGCCAGCAGTGCGCAGGGGGCTGGGGCCAACGTCCTGACTTTC
cdr3_aa: CASSAQGAGANVLTF

v_call: TRBV19
j_call: TRBJ2-1
d_call: TRBD2
clone_size: -
cdr3_nt: TGTGCCAGTAAGGGACTAGCGGACTACAATGAGCAGTTCTTC
cdr3_aa: CASKGLADYNEQFF

v_call: TRBV7-9
j_call: TRBJ1-4
d_call: -
clone_size: -
cdr3_nt: TGTGCCAGCAGCCTAGAGGGGGGGAAAAATGAAGAACTGTTTTTT
cdr3_aa: CASSLEGGKNEELFF

v_call: TRBV9
j_call: TRBJ2-5
d_call: TRBD2
clone_size: -
cdr3_nt: TGTGCCAGCAGCGTAGAAAGCGGGGCAACTCAAGAGACCCAGTACTTC
cdr3_aa: CASSVESGATQETQYF

v_call: TRBV19
j_call: TRBJ2-7
d_call: TRBD2
clone_size: -
cdr3_nt: TGTGCCAGTACCCCGGGACTAAGCTCCTACGAGCAGTACTTC
cdr3_aa: CASTPGLSSYEQYF

v_call: TRBV27
j_call: TRBJ2-7
d_call: TRBD1
clone_size: -
cdr3_nt: TGTGCCAGCAAACAGGGGGCAATAACCGAGCAGTACTTC
cdr3_aa: CASKQGAITEQYF

v_call: TRBV19
j_call: TRBJ1-2
d_call: -
clone_size: -
cdr3_nt: TGTGCCAGTAGTAGAGATGGCTACACCTTC
cdr3_aa: CASSRDGYTF

v_call: TRBV30
j_call: TRBJ2-5
d_call: -
clone_size: -
cdr3_nt: TGTGCCTGGAGTGTAGGCGGGGATGTAGAGACCCAGTACTTC
cdr3_aa: CAWSVGGDVETQYF

v_call: TRBV7-8
j_call: TRBJ2-3
d_call: TRBD2
clone_size: -
cdr3_nt: TGTGCCACCACCCAATCCACGGGACTAGCTCGCATCACAGATACGCAGTATTTT
cdr3_aa: CATTQSTGLARITDTQYF

v_call: TRBV7-2
j_call: TRBJ1-5
d_call: TRBD1
clone_size: -
cdr3_nt: TGTGCCAGCAGCTTAGGGACAGGGTGGAATCAGCCCCAGCATTTT
cdr3_aa: CASSLGTGWNQPQHF

v_call: TRBV7-2
j_call: TRBJ1-1
d_call: -
clone_size: -
cdr3_nt: TGTGCCAGCAGCCCAAGGGGTCAGGGTAACACTGAAGCTTTCTTT
cdr3_aa: CASSPRGQGNTEAFF

v_call: TRBV5-6
j_call: TRBJ2-5
d_call: -
clone_size: -
cdr3_nt: TGTGCCAGCAGCTTGGTACCAGCGGGGACAGGACAGACCCAGTACTTC
cdr3_aa: CASSLVPAGTGQTQYF

v_call: TRBV4-1
j_call: TRBJ2-3
d_call: TRBD1
clone_size: -
cdr3_nt: TGCGCCAGCAGCCGCTCAGGGGGAACAGATACGCAGTATTTT
cdr3_aa: CASSRSGGTDTQYF

v_call: TRBV19
j_call: TRBJ1-4
d_call: -
clone_size: -
cdr3_nt: TGTGCCAGTAGTATCGGTGAAAAACTGTTTTTT
cdr3_aa: CASSIGEKLFF

v_call: TRBV19
j_call: TRBJ1-1
d_call: -
clone_size: -
cdr3_nt: TGTGCCAGTACGAACACAGTCAACACTGAAGCTTTCTTT
cdr3_aa: CASTNTVNTEAFF

v_call: TRBV5-1
j_call: TRBJ2-5
d_call: TRBD1
clone_size: -
cdr3_nt: TGCGCCAGCAGCTCCAAGACAGGGGCAGAGACCCAGTACTTC
cdr3_aa: CASSSKTGAETQYF

v_call: TRBV6-1
j_call: TRBJ1-1
d_call: TRBD1
clone_size: few
cdr3_nt: TGTGCCAGCAGGGACAGGGGGCGAGGGAACACTGAAGCTTTCTTT
cdr3_aa: CASRDRGRGNTEAFF

v_call: TRBV19
j_call: TRBJ2-1
d_call: TRBD1
clone_size: few
cdr3_nt: TGTGCCAGTAGTACGGGACAGGGGGTGAATGAGCAGTTCTTC
cdr3_aa: CASSTGQGVNEQFF

v_call: TRBV27
j_call: TRBJ2-1
d_call: -
clone_size: few
cdr3_nt: TGTGCCAGCAGTTTACTCTTTGAACAGGGAGCCTACAATGAGCAGTTCTTC
cdr3_aa: CASSLLFEQGAYNEQFF

v_call: TRBV9
j_call: TRBJ2-3
d_call: -
clone_size: -
cdr3_nt: TGTGCCAGCAGCGTAGAGGTCGGGACTACAGATACGCAGTATTTT
cdr3_aa: CASSVEVGTTDTQYF

v_call: TRBV4-1
j_call: TRBJ2-3
d_call: TRBD2
clone_size: -
cdr3_nt: TGCGCCAGCAGCCAGGCCGGGGGGAGGGCCGTCAGCACAGATACGCAGTATTTT
cdr3_aa: CASSQAGGRAVSTDTQYF

v_call: TRBV10-3
j_call: TRBJ1-6
d_call: -
clone_size: -
cdr3_nt: TGTGCCATCAGTGACACAGGCAATTCACCCCTCCACTTT
cdr3_aa: CAISDTGNSPLHF

v_call: TRBV6-1
j_call: TRBJ2-7
d_call: TRBD1
clone_size: -
cdr3_nt: TGTGCCAGCAGTGCGGACAGGGGCCTCTACGAGCAGTACTTC
cdr3_aa: CASSADRGLYEQYF

v_call: TRBV7-9
j_call: TRBJ2-7
d_call: -
clone_size: -
cdr3_nt: TGTGCCAGCAGCTCAGGCCCATCAATTACCTACGAGCAGTACTTC
cdr3_aa: CASSSGPSITYEQYF

v_call: TRBV28
j_call: TRBJ2-7
d_call: TRBD2
clone_size: -
cdr3_nt: TGTGCCAGCAGTTTATCTGGACTCGGACTAGCGGGTGCCTCCTACGAGCAGTACTTC
cdr3_aa: CASSLSGLGLAGASYEQYF

v_call: TRBV9
j_call: TRBJ2-5
d_call: TRBD1
clone_size: -
cdr3_nt: TGTGCCAGCAGCGCCCGACAGGGGGCTTGGGAGACCCAGTACTTC
cdr3_aa: CASSARQGAWETQYF

v_call: TRBV7-9
j_call: TRBJ2-1
d_call: TRBD1
clone_size: -
cdr3_nt: TGTTCCAGCAGCTTAAGCGAACTAAACAGGGGGCAGTTCTTC
cdr3_aa: CSSSLSELNRGQFF

v_call: TRBV7-9
j_call: TRBJ1-5
d_call: -
clone_size: -
cdr3_nt: TGTGCCAGCAGCCCCACAGGAGGGAAGCCCCAGCATTTT
cdr3_aa: CASSPTGGKPQHF

v_call: TRBV21-1
j_call: TRBJ1-6
d_call: -
clone_size: -
cdr3_nt: TGTGCCAGCAGCCTCCCGGGGAAGAGGGACAGGGGGGATAGCTCCTATAATTCACCCCTCCACTTT
cdr3_aa: CASSLPGKRDRGDSSYNSPLHF

v_call: TRBV5-4
j_call: TRBJ1-1
d_call: -
clone_size: -
cdr3_nt: TGTGCCAGCAGCCTACCCGACAGGAGAGCTTTTTTT
cdr3_aa: CASSLPDRRAFF

v_call: TRBV9
j_call: TRBJ1-2
d_call: -
clone_size: -
cdr3_nt: TGTGCCAGCAGCGTATCCCGTAATAATGGCTACACCTTC
cdr3_aa: CASSVSRNNGYTF

v_call: TRBV7-9
j_call: TRBJ1-2
d_call: -
clone_size: -
cdr3_nt: TGTGCCAGCAGCTTAGTTGTGGCCGAAAATGGCTACACCTTC
cdr3_aa: CASSLVVAENGYTF

v_call: TRBV27
j_call: TRBJ2-5
d_call: TRBD2
clone_size: few
cdr3_nt: TGTGCCAGCAGTACCGGACTAGCGGAAGAGACCCAGTACTTC
cdr3_aa: CASSTGLAEETQYF

v_call: TRBV7-2
j_call: TRBJ2-5
d_call: TRBD2
clone_size: -
cdr3_nt: TGTGCCAGCAGCTTAGCTAGCGGGAGTAGTACGAAGACCCAGTACTTC
cdr3_aa: CASSLASGSSTKTQYF

v_call: TRBV27
j_call: TRBJ2-7
d_call: -
clone_size: -
cdr3_nt: TGTGCCAGCAGTCACCGGACAATCTCAAGCTCCTACGAGCAGTACTTC
cdr3_aa: CASSHRTISSSYEQYF

v_call: TRBV18
j_call: TRBJ1-1
d_call: -
clone_size: -
cdr3_nt: TGTGCCAGCTCACCACAAAGGGGGGGTGAAGCTTTCTTT
cdr3_aa: CASSPQRGGEAFF

v_call: TRBV14
j_call: TRBJ2-5
d_call: -
clone_size: -
cdr3_nt: TGTGCCAGCAGCCGAGGGCTACAAGAGACCCAGTACTTC
cdr3_aa: CASSRGLQETQYF

v_call: TRBV28
j_call: TRBJ1-2
d_call: -
clone_size: -
cdr3_nt: TGTGCCAGCAGTCCAGGTCCCCTACCCTATGGCTACACCTTC
cdr3_aa: CASSPGPLPYGYTF

v_call: TRBV7-8
j_call: TRBJ2-1
d_call: TRBD2
clone_size: few
cdr3_nt: TGTGCCAGCAGCTCCCGGACTAGCGGGAGGGCCGGGTTCTTC
cdr3_aa: CASSSRTSGRAGFF

v_call: TRBV4-1
j_call: TRBJ1-5
d_call: -
clone_size: -
cdr3_nt: TGCGCCAGCAGCCAAGAAAGGACAGCCCTGGTGACCCAGCATTTT
cdr3_aa: CASSQERTALVTQHF

v_call: TRBV6-1
j_call: TRBJ2-7
d_call: -
clone_size: -
cdr3_nt: TGTGCCAGCAGAGAATGGACAGCTCCCGAGCAGTACTTC
cdr3_aa: CASREWTAPEQYF

v_call: TRBV30
j_call: TRBJ1-5
d_call: -
clone_size: -
cdr3_nt: TGTGCCTGGAGTACAGGGTCTAATCAGCCCCAGCATTTT
cdr3_aa: CAWSTGSNQPQHF

v_call: TRBV5-6
j_call: TRBJ1-5
d_call: TRBD1
clone_size: few
cdr3_nt: TGTGCCAGCAGCGTAATGACAGGGGCGGGTAATCAGCCCCAGCATTTT
cdr3_aa: CASSVMTGAGNQPQHF

v_call: TRBV6-6
j_call: TRBJ2-7
d_call: TRBD2
clone_size: -
cdr3_nt: TGTGCCAGCAGTTACTCGATAACTAGCGGGAGGGCCCCGGGCTTC
cdr3_aa: CASSYSITSGRAPGF

v_call: TRBV11-1
j_call: TRBJ2-1
d_call: TRBD2
clone_size: -
cdr3_nt: TGTGCCAGCAGCTTAGGGCTAGCGGGGTCCTACAATGAGCAGTTCTTC
cdr3_aa: CASSLGLAGSYNEQFF